This T cell receptor beta chain was observed in a study of T cell changes during pregnancy in multiple sclerosis (dated by TCRdb to the late 2010s). About the full investigation: Changes in the T cell repertoire over the course of pregnancy were examined in this study in women with multiple sclerosis.

From the cysteine through the phenylalanine, the CDR3 covers 11 amino acids. Only the CDR3 region is kept as DNA, spanning 33 bases read in frame from base 1. Based on the germline V gene, the CDR1 and CDR2 sequences are LGHNT and FRNRAP. Comments on this clone: Its specific antigen is unknown. One end of the junction is discordant with germline, which a read error may explain.

Library method: the immunoSEQ multiplex PCR assay. What TCRdb holds here is the immuneACCESS table cut down to in-frame rearrangements. Part of the clones is not present; checked against another copy, under half of the missing clones reflect an unresolved V gene, and the others are unexplained. In this sample the table shows some 66,000 clones, 91% of which occur a single time. Together, the top ten hold approximately 5% of the sample. The sequence came from a female donor with multiple sclerosis, enrolled in a pregnancy study. The V gene is TRBV12-5 and the J gene is TRBJ1-1; TRBD1 is perhaps the D gene, given 6 matching bases. The sequences come from CD8+ T cells from peripheral blood mononuclear cells, collected before pregnancy. CDR3 reads: CASGPQRQDRF. The nucleotides read TGTGCTAGTGGCCCCCAGCGACAGGACCGTTTT.